One T cell receptor (beta chain) is described in this entry. Its antigen is not identified. This likely came from a read error, as a far larger clone is one base away. The data were obtained in a study of shared clonotypes between healthy human individuals. Background on the study: The donor group consisted of a couple of women and a few men, aged 18 to 49.

TCRdb's copy holds only in-frame clones and misses some; the assay was immunoSEQ multiplex PCR. Of approximately 500,000 clones detected, over 70% appear once; the ten largest clones hold 9.5% to 15%. CDR3 length equals 14 residues. V lost 6 bases and J 3 bases, leaving 15 bases between the germline ends. The germline gives CDR1 MNHNY, CDR2 SVGAGI (reference sequence). Study-level points and caveats: The expectation was that sequencing depth would affect clonotype sharing among donors.

The chain links TRBV6-6 to TRBJ2-7; a weak D match, TRBD1 (6 bases). Sequencing was done on a sample of PBMCs. This sequence originates from a middle-aged woman in good health. Some clones in this sample may be carry-over from other donors' samples. The CDR3 here is CASRRTALYYEQYF. CDR3 DNA: TGTGCCAGCAGAAGGACAGCGCTCTACTACGAGCAGTACTTC.